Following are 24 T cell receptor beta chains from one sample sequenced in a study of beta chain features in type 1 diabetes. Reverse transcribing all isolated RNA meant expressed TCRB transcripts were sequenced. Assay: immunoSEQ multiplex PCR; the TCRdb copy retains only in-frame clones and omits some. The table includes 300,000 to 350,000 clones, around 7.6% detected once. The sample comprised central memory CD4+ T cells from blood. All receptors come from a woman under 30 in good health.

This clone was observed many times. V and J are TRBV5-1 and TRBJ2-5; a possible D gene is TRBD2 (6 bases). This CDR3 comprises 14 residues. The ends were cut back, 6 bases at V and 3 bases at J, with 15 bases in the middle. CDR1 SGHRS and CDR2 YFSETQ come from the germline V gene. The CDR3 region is CASTPGVDEETQYF. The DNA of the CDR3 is TGCGCCAGCACCCCGGGAGTGGATGAAGAGACCCAGTACTTC.

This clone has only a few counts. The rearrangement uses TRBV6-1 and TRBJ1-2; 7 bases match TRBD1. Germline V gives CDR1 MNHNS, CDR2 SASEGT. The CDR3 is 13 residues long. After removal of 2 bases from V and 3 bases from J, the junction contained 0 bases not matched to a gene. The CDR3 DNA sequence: TGTGCCAGCAGTGAACAGGGGGACTATGGCTACACCTTC. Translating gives CASSEQGDYGYTF.

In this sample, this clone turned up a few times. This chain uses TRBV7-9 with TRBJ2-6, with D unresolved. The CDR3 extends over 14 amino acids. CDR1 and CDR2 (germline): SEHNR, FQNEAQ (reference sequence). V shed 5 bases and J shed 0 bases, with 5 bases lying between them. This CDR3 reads CASSLNSGANVLTF. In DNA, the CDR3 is TGTGCCAGCAGCCTCAACTCTGGGGCCAACGTCCTGACTTTC.

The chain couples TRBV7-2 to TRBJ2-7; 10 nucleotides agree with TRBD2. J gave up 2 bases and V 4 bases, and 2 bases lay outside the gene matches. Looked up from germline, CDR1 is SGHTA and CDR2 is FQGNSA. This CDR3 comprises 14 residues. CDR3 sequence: CASSSGLAAYEQYF. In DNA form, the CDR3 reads TGTGCCAGCAGCTCAGGACTAGCGGCCTACGAGCAGTACTTC.

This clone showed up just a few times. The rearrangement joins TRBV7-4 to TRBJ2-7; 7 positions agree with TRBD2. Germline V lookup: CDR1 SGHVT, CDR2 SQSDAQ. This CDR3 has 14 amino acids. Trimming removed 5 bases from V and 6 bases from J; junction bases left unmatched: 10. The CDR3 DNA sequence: TGTGCCAGCAGCCGGGAGGAGAACAGCTCCGAGCAGTACTTC. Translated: CASSREENSSEQYF. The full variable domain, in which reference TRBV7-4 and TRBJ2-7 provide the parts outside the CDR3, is GAGVSQSPRYKVAKRGRDVALRCDSISGHVTLYWYRQTLGQGSEVLTYSQSDAQRDKSGRPSGRFSAERPERSVSTLKIQRTEQGDSAVYLCASSREENSSEQYFGPGTRLTVT.

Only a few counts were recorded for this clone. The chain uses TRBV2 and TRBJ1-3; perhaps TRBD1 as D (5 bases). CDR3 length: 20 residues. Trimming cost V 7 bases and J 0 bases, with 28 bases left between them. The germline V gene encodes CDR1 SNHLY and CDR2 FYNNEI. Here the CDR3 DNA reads TGTGCCAGCACCAGCTCAGGGTCGGGATTACCTTGGGACTCTGGAAACACCATATATTTT. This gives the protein CASTSSGSGLPWDSGNTIYF.

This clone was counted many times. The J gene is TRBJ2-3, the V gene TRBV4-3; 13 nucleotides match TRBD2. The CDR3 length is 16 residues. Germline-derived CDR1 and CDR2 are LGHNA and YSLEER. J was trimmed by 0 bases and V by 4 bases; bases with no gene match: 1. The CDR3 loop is CASSRTSGSSTDTQYF. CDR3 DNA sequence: TGCGCCAGCAGCCGGACTAGCGGGAGTAGCACAGATACGCAGTATTTT.

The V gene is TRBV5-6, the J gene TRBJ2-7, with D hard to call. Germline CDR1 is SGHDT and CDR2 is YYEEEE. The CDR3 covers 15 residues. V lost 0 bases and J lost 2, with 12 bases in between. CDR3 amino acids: CASSLDPDGAYEQYF. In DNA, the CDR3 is TGTGCCAGCAGCTTGGATCCCGATGGGGCCTACGAGCAGTACTTC.

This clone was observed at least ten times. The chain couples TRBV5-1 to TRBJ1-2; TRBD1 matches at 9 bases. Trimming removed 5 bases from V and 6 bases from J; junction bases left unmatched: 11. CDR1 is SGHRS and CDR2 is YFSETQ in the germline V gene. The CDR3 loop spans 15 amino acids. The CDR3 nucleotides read TGCGCCAGCAGTCTACCCGGGACAGGGACCAATGGCTACACCTTC. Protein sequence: CASSLPGTGTNGYTF. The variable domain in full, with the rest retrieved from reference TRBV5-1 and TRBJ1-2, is KAGVTQTPRYLIKTRGQQVTLSCSPISGHRSVSWYQQTPGQGLQFLFEYFSETQRNKGNFPGRFSGRQFSNSRSEMNVSTLELGDSALYLCASSLPGTGTNGYTFGSGTRLTVV.

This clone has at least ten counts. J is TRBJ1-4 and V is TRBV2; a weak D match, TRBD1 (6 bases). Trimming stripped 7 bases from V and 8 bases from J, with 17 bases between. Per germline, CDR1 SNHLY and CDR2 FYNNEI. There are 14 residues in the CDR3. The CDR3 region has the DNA TGTGCCAGCAATCCGGACAGCGGGGCCGAAAAACTGTTTTTT. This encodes CASNPDSGAEKLFF. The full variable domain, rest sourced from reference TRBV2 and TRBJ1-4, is EPEVTQTPSHQVTQMGQEVILRCVPISNHLYFYWYRQILGQKVEFLVSFYNNEISEKSEIFDDQFSVERPDGSNFTLKIRSTKLEDSAMYFCASNPDSGAEKLFFGSGTQLSVL.

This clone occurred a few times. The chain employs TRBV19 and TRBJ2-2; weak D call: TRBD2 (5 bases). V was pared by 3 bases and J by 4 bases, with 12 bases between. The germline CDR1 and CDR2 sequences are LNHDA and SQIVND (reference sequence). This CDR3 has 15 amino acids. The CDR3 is CASSILGVGTGELFF. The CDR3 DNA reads TGTGCCAGTAGTATCCTCGGGGTGGGCACCGGGGAGCTGTTTTTT.

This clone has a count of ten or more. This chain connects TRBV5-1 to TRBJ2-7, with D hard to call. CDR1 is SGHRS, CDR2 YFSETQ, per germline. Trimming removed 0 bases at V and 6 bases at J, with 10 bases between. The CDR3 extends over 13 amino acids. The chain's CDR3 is CASSLELESEQYF. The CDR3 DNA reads TGCGCCAGCAGCTTGGAACTGGAAAGCGAGCAGTACTTC.

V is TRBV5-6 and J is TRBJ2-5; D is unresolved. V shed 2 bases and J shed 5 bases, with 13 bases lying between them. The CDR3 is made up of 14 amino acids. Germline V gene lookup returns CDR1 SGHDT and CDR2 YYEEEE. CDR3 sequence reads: CASSFLGPGETQYF. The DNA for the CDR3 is TGTGCCAGCAGCTTCTTAGGGCCCGGGGAGACCCAGTACTTC.

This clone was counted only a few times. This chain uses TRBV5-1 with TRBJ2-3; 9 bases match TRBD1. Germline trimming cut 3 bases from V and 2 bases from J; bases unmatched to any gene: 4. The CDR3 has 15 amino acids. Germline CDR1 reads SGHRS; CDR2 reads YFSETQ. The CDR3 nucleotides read TGCGCCAGCAGCTCGGGACAGGGAAACACAGATACGCAGTATTTT. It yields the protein CASSSGQGNTDTQYF.

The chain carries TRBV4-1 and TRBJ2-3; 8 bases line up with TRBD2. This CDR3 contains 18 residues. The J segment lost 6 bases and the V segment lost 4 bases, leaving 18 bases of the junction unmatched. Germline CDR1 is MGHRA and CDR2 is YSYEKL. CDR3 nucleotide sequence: TGCGCCAGCAGCCTGAGAGTCGGGGGGGATCCGACCTCTGATACGCAGTATTTT. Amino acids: CASSLRVGGDPTSDTQYF.

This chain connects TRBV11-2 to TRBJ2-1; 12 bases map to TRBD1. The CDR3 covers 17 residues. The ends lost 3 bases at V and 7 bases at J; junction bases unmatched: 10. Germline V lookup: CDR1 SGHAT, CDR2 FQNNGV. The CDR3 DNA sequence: TGTGCCAGCAGCTTGGTGATGGGGACAGGGGGCTCGAATGAGCAGTTCTTC. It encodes CASSLVMGTGGSNEQFF.

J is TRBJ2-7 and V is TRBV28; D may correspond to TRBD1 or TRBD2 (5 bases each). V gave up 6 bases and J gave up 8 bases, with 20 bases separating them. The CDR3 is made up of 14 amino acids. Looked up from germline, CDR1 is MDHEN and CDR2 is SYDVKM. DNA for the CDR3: TGTGCCAGCAGCCGCCTAGGCAGTGGGGGACAGCAGTACTTC. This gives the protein CASSRLGSGGQQYF.

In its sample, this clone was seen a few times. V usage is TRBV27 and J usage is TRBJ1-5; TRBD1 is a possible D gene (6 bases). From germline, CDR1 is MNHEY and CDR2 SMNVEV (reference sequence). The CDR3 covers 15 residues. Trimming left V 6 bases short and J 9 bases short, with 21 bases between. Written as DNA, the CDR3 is TGTGCCAGCAGCCTACGGGGGGCTGGGGATAGGCCCCAGCATTTT. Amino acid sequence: CASSLRGAGDRPQHF.

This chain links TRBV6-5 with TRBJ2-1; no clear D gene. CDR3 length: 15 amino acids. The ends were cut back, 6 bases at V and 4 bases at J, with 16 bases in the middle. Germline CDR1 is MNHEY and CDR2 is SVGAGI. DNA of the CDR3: TGTGCCAGCAGCCCACACCCAGCTAGTTACAATGAGCAGTTCTTC. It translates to CASSPHPASYNEQFF.

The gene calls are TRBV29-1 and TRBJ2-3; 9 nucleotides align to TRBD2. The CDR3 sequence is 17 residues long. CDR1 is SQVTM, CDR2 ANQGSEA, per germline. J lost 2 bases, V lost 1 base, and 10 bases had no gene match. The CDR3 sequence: CSVEGGLLAGTTDTQYF. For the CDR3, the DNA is TGCAGCGTTGAAGGAGGGTTGCTAGCGGGGACCACAGATACGCAGTATTTT.

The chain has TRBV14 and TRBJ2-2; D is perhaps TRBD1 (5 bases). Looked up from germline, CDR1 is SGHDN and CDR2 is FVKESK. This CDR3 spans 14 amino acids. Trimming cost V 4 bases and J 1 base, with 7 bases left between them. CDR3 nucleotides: TGTGCCAGCAGCCTTCAGGGGAACACCGGGGAGCTGTTTTTT. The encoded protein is CASSLQGNTGELFF.

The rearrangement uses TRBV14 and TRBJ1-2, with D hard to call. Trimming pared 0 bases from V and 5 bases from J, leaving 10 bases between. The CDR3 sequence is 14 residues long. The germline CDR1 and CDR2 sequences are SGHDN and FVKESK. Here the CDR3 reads CASSQDYGPYGYTF. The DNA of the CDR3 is TGTGCCAGCAGCCAAGATTATGGTCCTTATGGCTACACCTTC. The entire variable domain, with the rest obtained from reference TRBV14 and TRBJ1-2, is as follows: EAGVTQFPSHSVIEKGQTVTLRCDPISGHDNLYWYRRVMGKEIKFLLHFVKESKQDESGMPNNRFLAERTGGTYSTLKVQPAELEDSGVYFCASSQDYGPYGYTFGSGTRLTVV.

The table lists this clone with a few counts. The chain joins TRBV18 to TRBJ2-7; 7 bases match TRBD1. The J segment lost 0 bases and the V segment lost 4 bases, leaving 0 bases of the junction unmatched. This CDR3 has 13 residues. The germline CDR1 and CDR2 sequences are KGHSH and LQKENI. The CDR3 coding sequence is TGTGCCAGCTCACGACAGGGCTCCTACGAGCAGTACTTC. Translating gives CASSRQGSYEQYF.

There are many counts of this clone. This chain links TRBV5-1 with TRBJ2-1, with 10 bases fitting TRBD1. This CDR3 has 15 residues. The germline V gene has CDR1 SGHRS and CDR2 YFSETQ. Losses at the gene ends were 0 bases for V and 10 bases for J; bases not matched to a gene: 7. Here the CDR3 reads CASSLGGTGDEEQFF. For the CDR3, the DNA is TGCGCCAGCAGCTTGGGAGGGACAGGGGATGAGGAGCAGTTCTTC. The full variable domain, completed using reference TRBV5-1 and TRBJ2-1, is KAGVTQTPRYLIKTRGQQVTLSCSPISGHRSVSWYQQTPGQGLQFLFEYFSETQRNKGNFPGRFSGRQFSNSRSEMNVSTLELGDSALYLCASSLGGTGDEEQFFGPGTRLTVL.